This T cell receptor beta chain is drawn from a study of control samples from healthy donors and cancer patients. With 6 bases removed from V and 0 bases from J, the gap between germline ends came to 11 bases. The length of the CDR3 is 14 residues. The V gene's germline CDR1 is MNHEY and CDR2 SVGEGT. Data came from immunoSEQ multiplex PCR; TCRdb stores just in-frame clones and leaves some out. Of about 97,000 clones in the sample, approximately 90% were seen once. The sample was blood. The gene calls are TRBV6-2 or TRBV6-3 and TRBJ1-2; D possibly corresponds to TRBD1 (5 bases). The sequence derives from a man aged 25 to 40 in good health. The chain's CDR3 is CASSDRTTNYGYTF. CDR3 in DNA: TGTGCCAGCAGCGACAGAACAACTAACTATGGCTACACCTTC.